The 20 T cell receptor beta chains below all came from one sample that was sequenced in a study of cytomegalovirus exposure and HLA in healthy donors. 60 Vbeta and 13 Jbeta primers were used in PCR. Profiled with immunoSEQ multiplex PCR; TCRdb holds only in-frame clones, not every one. The sample records some 30,000 clones, 40% to 50% being singletons. The specimen sequenced was PBMCs. These receptors all come from a woman aged 45 to 65 in good health and CMV-seronegative.

This chain joins TRBV6-5 and TRBJ2-1, with D perhaps matching TRBD1 (5 bases). Looked up from germline, CDR1 is MNHEY and CDR2 is SVGAGI. Between the trimmed V and J ends, which lost 4 bases and 7 bases, there was a span of 11 bases. CDR3 length equals 13 residues. The CDR3 nucleotides are TGTGCCAGCAGTTTATATCAGGGAAATGAGCAGTTCTTC. It specifies CASSLYQGNEQFF.

The chain recombines TRBV7-6 with TRBJ2-5, with TRBD1 identical over 12 bases. Germline trimming cut 4 bases from V and 5 bases from J; bases unmatched to any gene: 5. From germline, CDR1 is SGHVS and CDR2 FNYEAQ. The CDR3 runs to 15 residues. The CDR3 nucleotides read TGTGCCAGCAGCTCGGGGACAGGGGGCATCGAGACCCAGTACTTC. It specifies CASSSGTGGIETQYF.

The chain couples TRBV5-1 to TRBJ1-3, with D possibly TRBD1 on 5 matching bases. The CDR3 has 14 residues. Trimming took off 4 bases at V and 2 bases at J, with 10 bases between the two ends. CDR1 is SGHRS, CDR2 YFSETQ, per germline. CDR3 residues: CASSTQGTGNTIYF. CDR3 DNA sequence: TGCGCCAGCAGCACGCAGGGAACTGGAAACACCATATATTTT.

Only a few counts were recorded for this clone. CDR3 coding DNA: TGTGCCAGCAGGGGGGGTTCGAGCTCCTACAATGAGCAGTTCTTC. It specifies CASRGGSSSYNEQFF. The chain links TRBV28 to TRBJ2-1, with D maybe TRBD2 (6 bases). The V end lost 6 bases, the J end lost 0 bases, and 12 bases lay between the germline ends. The V gene's germline CDR1 is MDHEN and CDR2 SYDVKM. The CDR3 contains 15 residues. Drawing the rest from reference TRBV28 and TRBJ2-1, the complete variable domain is DVKVTQSSRYLVKRTGEKVFLECVQDMDHENMFWYRQDPGLGLRLIYFSYDVKMKEKGDIPEGYSVSREKKERFSLILESASTNQTSMYLCASRGGSSSYNEQFFGPGTRLTVL.

The V and J genes are TRBV29-1 and TRBJ1-2, with 11 nucleotides matching TRBD1. The ends lost 3 bases at V and 0 bases at J; junction bases unmatched: 3. The germline gives CDR1 SQVTM, CDR2 ANQGSEA. CDR3 length equals 15 residues. CDR3 region: CSVDPGQGANYGYTF. The CDR3 DNA follows: TGCAGCGTTGACCCGGGACAGGGGGCTAACTATGGCTACACCTTC.

V usage is TRBV9 and J usage is TRBJ1-1; D may be TRBD1 (6 bases). V lost 4 bases and J lost 7, with 14 bases in between. Germline V CDR1 and CDR2: SGDLS, YYNGEE. The CDR3 totals 13 residues. The DNA of the CDR3 is TGTGCCAGCAGCCTAACAGGGTTCGGTGAAGCTTTCTTT. It encodes CASSLTGFGEAFF.

This clone was seen a few times. This chain joins TRBV5-4 and TRBJ2-1, with 7 bases that match TRBD1. Trimming took 8 bases from V and 3 from J; bases not matched to a gene: 11. CDR1 and CDR2 (germline): SGHNT, YYREEE (reference sequence). The length of the CDR3 is 15 residues. For the CDR3, the DNA is TGTGCCAGTACCGACAGGGCGGCCCTCTACAATGAGCAGTTCTTC. It yields the protein CASTDRAALYNEQFF.

The V call is TRBV4-1, the J call TRBJ2-1; TRBD2 matches at 10 bases. Germline V CDR1 and CDR2: MGHRA, YSYEKL. The length of the CDR3 is 15 residues. The J segment lost 11 bases and the V segment lost 4 bases, leaving 11 bases of the junction unmatched. CDR3 protein: CASSPTTSGPLKQFF. The CDR3 DNA sequence: TGCGCCAGCAGCCCAACGACTAGCGGGCCTCTTAAGCAGTTCTTC.

The J gene is TRBJ2-5, the V gene TRBV7-9; 7 positions match TRBD2. Germline V gene lookup returns CDR1 SEHNR and CDR2 FQNEAQ (reference sequence). The CDR3 spans 15 residues. Germline trimming cut 5 bases from V and 5 bases from J; bases unmatched to any gene: 11. The CDR3: CASSLGRISGETQYF. As DNA, the CDR3 is TGTGCCAGCAGCCTGGGGCGGATTAGCGGGGAGACCCAGTACTTC.

The sample holds a few counts of this clone. The chain links TRBV11-2 to TRBJ2-3; 8 nucleotides line up with TRBD2. CDR3 size: 14 residues. V lost 8 bases and J lost 1; bases outside the gene matches: 5. Germline lookup yields CDR1 SGHAT and CDR2 FQNNGV. The CDR3 DNA sequence: TGTGCCAGCGGACCGACTAGCGGCACAGATACGCAGTATTTT. Translating it yields CASGPTSGTDTQYF. Full variable domain (remainder filled in from reference TRBV11-2 and TRBJ2-3): EAGVAQSPRYKIIEKRQSVAFWCNPISGHATLYWYQQILGQGPKLLIQFQNNGVVDDSQLPKDRFSAERLKGVDSTLKIQPAKLEDSAVYLCASGPTSGTDTQYFGPGTRLTVL.

The chain employs TRBV30 and TRBJ2-3; a possible D gene is TRBD2 (6 bases). The ends were cut back, 0 bases at V and 14 bases at J, with 12 bases in the middle. This CDR3 comprises 11 residues. CDR1 is GTSNPN, CDR2 SVGIG, per germline (reference sequence). CDR3 protein: CAWSVLEGRYF. In nucleotides, the CDR3 is TGTGCCTGGAGTGTACTGGAGGGGAGGTATTTT.

This clone turned up a few times. V is TRBV5-5 and J is TRBJ1-4; TRBD1 matches 9 bases. Looked up from germline, CDR1 is SGHKS and CDR2 is YYEKEE (reference sequence). The CDR3 runs 15 residues. V dropped 4 bases and J dropped 6; count of bases not matched to a gene: 7. CDR3 coding DNA: TGTGCCAGCAGCGGGACAGGGTTCGGTGATGAAAAACTGTTTTTT. Translated, it gives CASSGTGFGDEKLFF.

The V call is TRBV18, the J call TRBJ2-3; D perhaps matches TRBD1 (6 bases). CDR1 is KGHSH and CDR2 is LQKENI in the germline V gene. This CDR3 has 15 residues. Trimming stripped 3 bases from V and 0 bases from J, with 10 bases between. The CDR3 DNA sequence: TGTGCCAGCTCACCGGGGACACCTAGCACAGATACGCAGTATTTT. Its protein product is CASSPGTPSTDTQYF. Full variable domain (remainder filled in from reference TRBV18 and TRBJ2-3): NAGVMQNPRHLVRRRGQEARLRCSPMKGHSHVYWYRQLPEEGLKFMVYLQKENIIDESGMPKERFSAEFPKEGPSILRIQQVVRGDSAAYFCASSPGTPSTDTQYFGPGTRLTVL.

V usage is TRBV20-1 and J usage is TRBJ2-1; D is unclear. CDR1 is DFQATT and CDR2 is SNEGSKA in the germline V gene (reference sequence). This CDR3 is 11 amino acids long. Deletions cut 1 base from V and 4 bases from J, with 2 bases between. Here the CDR3 DNA reads TGCAGTGCTAGAGTATACAATGAGCAGTTCTTC. It yields the protein CSARVYNEQFF.

In its sample, this clone was seen once. This chain connects TRBV5-6 to TRBJ1-5, with TRBD1 matching over 8 bases. Germline assignment: CDR1 SGHDT and CDR2 YYEEEE. The CDR3 totals 14 residues. V was pared by 2 bases and J by 10 bases, with 8 bases of the junction left unmatched. CDR3 DNA: TGTGCCAGCAGCTTACAGGGGGAGCAACCACCCCAGCATTTT. Amino acids: CASSLQGEQPPQHF.

V gene TRBV7-8 combines with J gene TRBJ2-3; TRBD2 might be the D (7 bases). With 8 bases removed from V and 5 bases from J, the gap between germline ends came to 20 bases. This CDR3 comprises 15 residues. Germline assignment: CDR1 SGHVS and CDR2 FQNEAQ. CDR3 DNA sequence: TGTGCCAGCTCCGAGGGGGGGCCCGCCGAAGATACGCAGTATTTT. It translates to CASSEGGPAEDTQYF.

This clone was counted only a few times. The rearrangement links TRBV19 to TRBJ1-5; D might be TRBD1 (6 bases). The CDR3 has 17 residues. Trimming stripped 8 bases from V and 0 bases from J, with 20 bases between. Germline-derived CDR1 and CDR2 are LNHDA and SQIVND (reference sequence). CDR3 in DNA: TGTGCCAGTTCCGGGGGGGGCGGTTCTTATAGCAATCAGCCCCAGCATTTT. Translated: CASSGGGGSYSNQPQHF.

In this sample, this clone turned up a few times. The rearrangement links TRBV7-9 to TRBJ1-3; 7 positions agree with TRBD1. The CDR3 consists of 13 residues. Germline lookup yields CDR1 SEHNR and CDR2 FQNEAQ (reference sequence). Losses at the gene ends were 8 bases for V and 2 bases for J; bases not matched to a gene: 3. CDR3 DNA: TGTGCCAGCCGCGGGACAGCTGGAAACACCATATATTTT. This gives the protein CASRGTAGNTIYF. Supplemented by reference TRBV7-9 and TRBJ1-3, the full variable domain reads DTGVSQNPRHKITKRGQNVTFRCDPISEHNRLYWYRQTLGQGPEFLTYFQNEAQLEKSRLLSDRFSAERPKGSFSTLEIQRTEQGDSAMYLCASRGTAGNTIYFGEGSWLTVV.

The V gene is TRBV7-6, the J gene TRBJ2-3, with 11 bases that match TRBD2. The CDR3 is made up of 16 amino acids. Unmatched junction bases numbered 7, after V lost 4 bases and J lost 4 bases. The germline V gene encodes CDR1 SGHVS and CDR2 FNYEAQ. The CDR3 here is CASSSRGGLAADTQYF. CDR3 nucleotide sequence: TGTGCCAGCAGCTCCCGGGGGGGACTAGCGGCAGATACGCAGTATTTT.

This clone was seen a few times. The chain links TRBV19 to TRBJ2-7; 7 bases align to TRBD2. V gave up 4 bases and J gave up 0 bases; unmatched junction bases: 9. The length of the CDR3 is 16 residues. Germline V gene sequence: CDR1 LNHDA, CDR2 SQIVND (reference sequence). CDR3 loop: CASSTPKASGSYEQYF. The CDR3 DNA is TGTGCCAGTAGTACCCCCAAGGCTAGCGGCTCCTACGAGCAGTACTTC.